Following are 7 T cell receptor beta chains from one sample sequenced in a study of long-term antiretroviral therapy in people with HIV. Sequencing used immunoSEQ v3.0 at survey level. Assay: immunoSEQ multiplex PCR; the TCRdb copy retains only in-frame clones and omits some. This repertoire shows tens of thousands of clones, 80% to 85% found once; its top ten account for 9.5% to 12%. Sequenced material: unsorted PBMCs, taken 0.8 years before starting antiretroviral therapy. These receptors came from a man between 18 and 35 years old with HIV.

A few counts support this clone. The chain carries TRBV2 and TRBJ1-2; D unresolved. Germline V lookup: CDR1 SNHLY, CDR2 FYNNEI. The length of the CDR3 is 15 residues. Deletions cut 1 base from V and 4 bases from J, with 13 bases between. The CDR3 DNA sequence: TGTGCCAGCAGTGAAGGGCCCCGGCTGGTCTATGGCTACACCTTC. The encoded protein is CASSEGPRLVYGYTF.

This clone was seen more than once but under ten times. The genes are TRBV2 and TRBJ1-5; D gene uncertain. The CDR3 sequence is 15 residues long. Germline lookup yields CDR1 SNHLY and CDR2 FYNNEI. V was shortened by 0 bases and J by 6 bases, with 12 bases between the two germline ends. The CDR3, as DNA: TGTGCCAGCAGTGAAGCTGGCCTACGAGGTCAGCCCCAGCATTTT. Translated: CASSEAGLRGQPQHF.

The rearrangement joins TRBV28 to TRBJ2-7; D remains unclear. CDR1 is MDHEN, CDR2 SYDVKM, per germline. The CDR3 is 11 residues long. V was pared by 5 bases and J by 5 bases, with 7 bases between. The CDR3 loop is CASSTFNEQYF. In nucleotides, the CDR3 is TGTGCCAGCAGTACTTTCAACGAGCAGTACTTC. The full variable domain, completed using reference TRBV28 and TRBJ2-7, is DVKVTQSSRYLVKRTGEKVFLECVQDMDHENMFWYRQDPGLGLRLIYFSYDVKMKEKGDIPEGYSVSREKKERFSLILESASTNQTSMYLCASSTFNEQYFGPGTRLTVT.

This chain links TRBV28 with TRBJ2-7, with TRBD1 matching 7 bases. CDR3 length equals 14 residues. Germline trimming cut 4 bases from V and 2 bases from J; bases unmatched to any gene: 5. Germline loops: CDR1 MDHEN, CDR2 SYDVKM. The CDR3 DNA reads as TGTGCCAGCAGTTGGGGTCAGGGGGCCTACGAGCAGTACTTC. Encoded protein: CASSWGQGAYEQYF.

J is TRBJ2-7 and V is TRBV5-6; 7 nucleotides align to TRBD1. Trimming at V came to 0 bases and at J to 4 bases, leaving 7 bases not matched to a gene. This CDR3 has 15 amino acids. Germline CDR1 reads SGHDT; CDR2 reads YYEEEE. CDR3 bases: TGTGCCAGCAGCTTGGAGGGGATCAGGGGGTACGAGCAGTACTTC. It translates to CASSLEGIRGYEQYF.

The J gene is TRBJ2-7, the V gene TRBV25-1, with 7 bases fitting TRBD2. Germline values: CDR1 MGHDK, CDR2 SYGVNS. The CDR3 has 16 amino acids. Trimming cost V 2 bases and J 0 bases; bases outside gene matches: 7. Written as DNA, the CDR3 is TGTGCCAGCAGTGAAGGTCTAGCGGTGAGCTCCTACGAGCAGTACTTC. It specifies CASSEGLAVSSYEQYF.

CDR3 in amino acids: CAWRYRGASYGYTF. The CDR3 coding sequence is TGTGCCTGGAGGTACAGGGGGGCGAGCTATGGCTACACCTTC. The chain has TRBV30 and TRBJ1-2; 8 nucleotides align to TRBD1. CDR1 and CDR2 from the germline V gene are GTSNPN and SVGIG (reference sequence). The V segment lost 3 bases and the J segment 4 bases; nucleotides outside the gene matches: 7. CDR3 size: 14 residues.